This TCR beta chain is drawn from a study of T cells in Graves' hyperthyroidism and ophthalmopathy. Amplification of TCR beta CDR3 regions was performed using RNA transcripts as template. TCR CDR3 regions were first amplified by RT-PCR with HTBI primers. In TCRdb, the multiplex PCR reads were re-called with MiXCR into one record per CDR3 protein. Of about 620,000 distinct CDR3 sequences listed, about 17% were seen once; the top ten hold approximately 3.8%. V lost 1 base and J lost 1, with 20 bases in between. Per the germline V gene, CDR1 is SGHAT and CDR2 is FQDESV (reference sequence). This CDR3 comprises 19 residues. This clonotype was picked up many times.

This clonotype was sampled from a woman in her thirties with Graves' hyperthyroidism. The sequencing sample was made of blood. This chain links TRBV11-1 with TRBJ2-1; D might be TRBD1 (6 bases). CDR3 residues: CASSLGFPRQELSYNEQFF. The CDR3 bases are TGTGCCAGCAGCTTAGGCTTCCCGCGACAGGAATTATCCTACAATGAGCAGTTCTTC.